This entry is about one TCR beta chain. Its antigen remains unknown. Between the trimmed V and J ends, which lost 6 bases and 0 bases, there was a span of 15 bases. Germline CDR1 and CDR2: GTSNPN and SVGIG (reference sequence). The CDR3 runs 15 residues. The data originate from a study of cytomegalovirus exposure and HLA in healthy donors. General observations from the study: High sensitivity and specificity were reportedly achieved when the classifier diagnosed cytomegalovirus status. In the approximately 130 validation repertoires, approximately 93% of cluster scores exceeded 0, per a later analysis. For most TCR sequences rarity was the rule, although some public TCRs occurred in many donors.

The donors formed part of the approximately 110-subject validation cohort, distinct from the approximately 640-subject first cohort. The data were produced by immunoSEQ multiplex PCR, yet TCRdb's version contains in-frame clones alone and is incomplete. The repertoire consists of about 56,000 clones, with nearly 90% occurring once and the leading ten covering about 15%. The TCR originated in a woman between 18 and 29 years old in good health and CMV-seronegative. This chain connects TRBV30 to TRBJ1-3, with D possibly TRBD1 on 6 matching bases. Sequencing was done on a sample of PBMCs. The CDR3 reads CACPRRGGSGNTIYF. CDR3 nucleotides: TGTGCCTGTCCGCGACGAGGGGGCTCTGGAAACACCATATATTTT.